The 23 T cell receptor beta chains listed next were all sequenced from one sample in a study of graft-versus-host responses after intestinal transplantation. The repertoire was sequenced with immunoSEQ multiplex PCR; TCRdb's copy has only in-frame clones and lacks some. The table includes 85,000 to 100,000 clones, just over 90% detected once. Which antigens these TCRs recognize remains unknown. Sequencing used unstimulated CD8+ T cells sorted from spleen or lymph node cells, obtained before intestinal transplant. All receptors come from a human donor who received an intestinal transplant.

This rearrangement joins TRBV7-8 to TRBJ2-1, with D tentatively TRBD2 (6 bases). This CDR3 is built from 15 residues. Between the trimmed V and J ends, which lost 3 bases and 5 bases, there was a span of 14 bases. Germline CDR1 SGHVS, CDR2 FQNEAQ. In DNA, the CDR3 is TGTGCCAGCAGCTTCGGTCAGGGAGGTAACAATGAGCAGTTCTTC. It is translated as CASSFGQGGNNEQFF.

This rearrangement joins TRBV11-2 to TRBJ1-1, with D tentatively TRBD1 (6 bases). V was trimmed by 2 bases and J by 8 bases, leaving 12 bases between them. Germline V gives CDR1 SGHAT, CDR2 FQNNGV. The CDR3 loop spans 13 amino acids. The CDR3 spells CASSLPWQGEAFF. CDR3 nucleotide sequence: TGTGCCAGCAGCTTACCGTGGCAGGGGGAAGCTTTCTTT.

This clone was recorded once. J is TRBJ2-3 and V is TRBV27, with TRBD2 matching 8 bases. Germline-derived CDR1 and CDR2 are MNHEY and SMNVEV (reference sequence). The CDR3 is 15 residues long. V lost 6 bases to trimming and J lost 6 bases; unmatched junction nucleotides: 11. CDR3 bases: TGTGCCAGCAGGGGGATGCTAGCGGGTCCGGATACGCAGTATTTT. Translating it yields CASRGMLAGPDTQYF.

This chain links TRBV5-1 with TRBJ1-1; TRBD1 is a possible D gene (5 bases). CDR3 size: 14 residues. Trimming shortened V by 1 base and J by 4 bases, and 11 bases separated the two germline ends. The germline CDR1 and CDR2 sequences are SGHRS and YFSETQ. The CDR3 DNA is TGCGCCAGCAGCTTGCGGAGTGGGGCCACTGAAGCTTTCTTT. Its protein product is CASSLRSGATEAFF.

The chain combines TRBV4-3 with TRBJ1-2; D perhaps matches TRBD1 (6 bases). The V gene's germline CDR1 is LGHNA and CDR2 YSLEER. The CDR3 loop spans 16 amino acids. V lost 1 base and J 7 bases, leaving 19 bases between the germline ends. The CDR3 loop is CASSQGLGTGFRGYTF. In nucleotides, the CDR3 is TGCGCCAGCAGCCAAGGATTAGGAACAGGGTTTCGTGGCTACACCTTC.

The chain employs TRBV9 and TRBJ2-7, with 16 bases matching TRBD2. Losses at the gene ends were 3 bases for V and 7 bases for J; bases not matched to a gene: 4. The CDR3 sequence is 15 residues long. Germline CDR1 SGDLS, CDR2 YYNGEE. CDR3 coding DNA: TGTGCCAGCAGCGGGGGGACTAGCGGGGGGGTGGAGCAGTACTTC. Translated: CASSGGTSGGVEQYF.

The chain uses TRBV10-3 and TRBJ2-5; D perhaps matches TRBD1 (6 bases). The DNA end is a closer match to TRBJ2-7, so the J assignment may be wrong. CDR1 is ENHRY and CDR2 is SYGVKD in the germline V gene. The CDR3 is 15 residues long. The chain's CDR3 is CAISESIQGSYEQYF. The CDR3 region has the DNA TGTGCCATCAGTGAGTCGATTCAGGGGTCCTACGAGCAGTACTTC.

The chain couples TRBV15 to TRBJ2-7; the D is unclear. V was cut by 3 bases and J by 5 bases, with 11 bases left in between. Germline V gene data show CDR1 as LNHNV and CDR2 as YYDKDF (reference sequence). This CDR3 is built from 13 residues. The CDR3 region has the DNA TGTGCCACCAGCAGTCTTGACAAGGACGAGCAGTACTTC. Translated: CATSSLDKDEQYF.

The gene calls are TRBV7-8 and TRBJ2-3; weak D call: TRBD2 (6 bases). The germline gives CDR1 SGHVS, CDR2 FQNEAQ. The CDR3 has 18 amino acids. The V end was cut by 1 base, the J end by 4 bases, with 21 bases between. Written as DNA, the CDR3 is TGTGCCAGCAGCTTAGTAGGTTTGGGCACCCGGGGGTCAGATACGCAGTATTTT. This gives the protein CASSLVGLGTRGSDTQYF.

This chain's CDR3 is CASSSPGQSSYEQYF. CDR3 nucleotides: TGTGCCAGCAGCTCCCCCGGACAGAGCTCCTACGAGCAGTACTTC. The chain joins TRBV7-9 to TRBJ2-7; D possibly corresponds to TRBD1 (6 bases). The CDR3 runs to 15 residues. CDR1 is SEHNR and CDR2 is FQNEAQ in the germline V gene (reference sequence). Trimming took 4 bases from V and 0 from J, leaving 13 bases between them.

The chain combines TRBV19 with TRBJ2-7; D is possibly TRBD2 (7 bases). Trimming cost V 6 bases and J 6 bases, with 15 bases left between them. The length of the CDR3 is 13 residues. Germline V gene sequence: CDR1 LNHDA, CDR2 SQIVND (reference sequence). CDR3 amino acids: CASSSTGGGEQYF. For the CDR3, the DNA is TGTGCCAGTAGCTCGACAGGCGGGGGCGAGCAGTACTTC.

This CDR3 is CSVYGGTHYEQYF. DNA for the CDR3: TGCAGCGTTTACGGGGGGACCCACTACGAGCAGTACTTC. The chain couples TRBV29-1 to TRBJ2-7, with TRBD2 matching over 7 bases. V shed 5 bases, J shed 3 bases, and the junction held 7 bases outside the gene matches. There are 13 residues in the CDR3. Germline V gene data show CDR1 as SQVTM and CDR2 as ANQGSEA.

This clone came up a few times. Additional DNA sequences in this sample encode the identical CDR3. V is TRBV5-6 and J is TRBJ2-7, with 11 bases matching TRBD1. Germline values: CDR1 SGHDT, CDR2 YYEEEE. Germline trimming cut 3 bases from V and 3 bases from J; bases unmatched to any gene: 2. There are 14 residues in the CDR3. DNA for the CDR3: TGTGCCAGCAGCTACGGGACAGGGGGCTACGAGCAGTACTTC. This sequence encodes CASSYGTGGYEQYF.

The chain carries TRBV9 and TRBJ1-1, with D maybe TRBD1 (5 bases). CDR3 size: 13 residues. The germline V and J ends were trimmed by 4 bases and 3 bases, with 10 bases remaining between them. From germline, CDR1 is SGDLS and CDR2 YYNGEE. CDR3 bases: TGTGCCAGCAGCCCAGCGGGGGACACTGAAGCTTTCTTT. It is translated as CASSPAGDTEAFF.

The chain combines TRBV4-3 with TRBJ2-1, with 8 bases fitting TRBD1. The CDR3 consists of 17 residues. V lost 3 bases and J lost 3; bases outside the gene matches: 10. Germline CDR1 reads LGHNA; CDR2 reads YSLEER. In DNA, the CDR3 is TGCGCCAGCAGCCATCCGTTCCGGGACAGGCACTACAATGAGCAGTTCTTC. Residues: CASSHPFRDRHYNEQFF.

The chain carries TRBV4-1 and TRBJ2-7; TRBD1 aligns across 9 bases. The junction had 3 bases not matched to a gene; V was cut back by 3 bases and J by 3 bases. The CDR3 has 14 residues. Per germline, CDR1 MGHRA and CDR2 YSYEKL. CDR3 region: CASSQGTGLYEQYF. The CDR3 DNA is TGCGCCAGCAGCCAGGGGACAGGGCTCTACGAGCAGTACTTC.

This chain links TRBV6-1 with TRBJ1-1; TRBD1 aligns across 8 bases. CDR3 size: 15 residues. CDR1 and CDR2 (germline): MNHNS, SASEGT. V was pared by 8 bases and J by 1 base, with 9 bases of the junction left unmatched. The CDR3 protein is CASGYTGTGNTEAFF. CDR3 DNA: TGTGCCAGCGGGTATACCGGGACAGGGAACACTGAAGCTTTCTTT.

A few counts support this clone. The chain employs TRBV2 and TRBJ2-7; a weak D match, TRBD2 (6 bases). Germline loops: CDR1 SNHLY, CDR2 FYNNEI. V lost 11 bases to trimming and J lost 0 bases, with 14 bases between them. The CDR3 contains 13 residues. The CDR3 reads CAVLTSFSYEQYF. The CDR3, as DNA: TGTGCCGTGTTGACTAGTTTCTCCTACGAGCAGTACTTC.

This clone was recorded only once. V gene TRBV18 combines with J gene TRBJ2-3; the D gene is possibly TRBD2 (6 bases). From germline, CDR1 is KGHSH and CDR2 LQKENI. The ends were cut back, 3 bases at V and 2 bases at J, with 15 bases in the middle. This CDR3 is 16 amino acids long. The CDR3 DNA is TGTGCCAGCTCACCCGGCGGAGGGGTTTTCACAGATACGCAGTATTTT. Translated: CASSPGGGVFTDTQYF.

The chain employs TRBV10-3 and TRBJ2-1; 9 bases line up with TRBD1. V trimming: 4 bases; J trimming: 1 base; junction bases outside the gene matches: 5. The CDR3 covers 16 residues. Germline assignment: CDR1 ENHRY and CDR2 SYGVKD. As DNA, the CDR3 is TGTGCCATCAGTGTCGGGACAGGGACGTCCTACAATGAGCAGTTCTTC. It specifies CAISVGTGTSYNEQFF.

The chain has TRBV7-9 and TRBJ2-6; D is perhaps TRBD2 (7 bases). The V end was cut by 5 bases, the J end by 2 bases, with 10 bases between. The germline CDR1 and CDR2 sequences are SEHNR and FQNEAQ (reference sequence). This CDR3 is built from 15 residues. The CDR3 sequence is CASSQGGAGANVLTF. DNA for the CDR3: TGTGCCAGCAGCCAAGGGGGGGCTGGGGCCAACGTCCTGACTTTC.

V usage is TRBV4-3 and J usage is TRBJ2-3; 8 bases align to TRBD2. Germline V CDR1 and CDR2: LGHNA, YSLEER. The ends lost 0 bases at V and 2 bases at J; junction bases unmatched: 7. CDR3 size: 17 residues. CDR3 DNA sequence: TGCGCCAGCAGCCAAGATTCTACTAGCGGATCCACAGATACGCAGTATTTT. Protein product: CASSQDSTSGSTDTQYF.

This chain joins TRBV6-7 and TRBJ2-7; TRBD2 is a possible D gene (6 bases). TRBV6-7 is filed as an ORF, its function uncertain. The V and J ends lost 7 bases and 0 bases respectively, with 10 bases between them. The CDR3 consists of 13 residues. The CDR3 is CASIETSSYEQYF. CDR3 in DNA: TGTGCCAGCATAGAGACTAGCTCCTACGAGCAGTACTTC.